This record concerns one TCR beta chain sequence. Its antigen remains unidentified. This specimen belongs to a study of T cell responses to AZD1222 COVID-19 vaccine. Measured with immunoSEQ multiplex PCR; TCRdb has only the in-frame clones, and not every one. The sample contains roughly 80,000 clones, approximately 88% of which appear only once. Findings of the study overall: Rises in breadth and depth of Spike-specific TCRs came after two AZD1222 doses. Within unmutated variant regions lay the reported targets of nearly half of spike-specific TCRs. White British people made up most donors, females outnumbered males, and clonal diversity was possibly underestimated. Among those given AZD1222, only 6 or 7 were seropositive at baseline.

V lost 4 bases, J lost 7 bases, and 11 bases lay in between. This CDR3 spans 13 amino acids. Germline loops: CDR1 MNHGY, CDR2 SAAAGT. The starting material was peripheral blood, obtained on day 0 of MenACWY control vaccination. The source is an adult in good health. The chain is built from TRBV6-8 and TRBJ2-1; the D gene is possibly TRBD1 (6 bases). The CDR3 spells CASSWGPRNEQFF. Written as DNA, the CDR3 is TGTGCCAGCAGTTGGGGGCCGAGGAATGAGCAGTTCTTC.